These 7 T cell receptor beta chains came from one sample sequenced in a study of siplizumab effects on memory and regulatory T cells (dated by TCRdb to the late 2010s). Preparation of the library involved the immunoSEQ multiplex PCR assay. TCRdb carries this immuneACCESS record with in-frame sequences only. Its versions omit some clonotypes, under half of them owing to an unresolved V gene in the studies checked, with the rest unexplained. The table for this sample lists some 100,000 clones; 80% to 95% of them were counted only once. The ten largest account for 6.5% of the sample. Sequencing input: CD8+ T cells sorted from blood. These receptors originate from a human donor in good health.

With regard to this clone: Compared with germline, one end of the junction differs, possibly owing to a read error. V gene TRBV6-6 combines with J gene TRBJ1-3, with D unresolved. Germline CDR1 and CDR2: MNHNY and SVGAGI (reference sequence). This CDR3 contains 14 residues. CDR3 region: CASSHSVSGNTIYF. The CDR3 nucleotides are TGTGCCAGCAGTCACTCCGTCTCTGGAAACACCATATATTTT.

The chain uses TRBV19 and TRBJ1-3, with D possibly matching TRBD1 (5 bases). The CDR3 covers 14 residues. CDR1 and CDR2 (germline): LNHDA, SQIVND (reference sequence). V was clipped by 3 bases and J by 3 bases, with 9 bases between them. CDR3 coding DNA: TGTGCCAGTAGTATCGGGGGGTTTGGAAACACCATATATTTT. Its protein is CASSIGGFGNTIYF.

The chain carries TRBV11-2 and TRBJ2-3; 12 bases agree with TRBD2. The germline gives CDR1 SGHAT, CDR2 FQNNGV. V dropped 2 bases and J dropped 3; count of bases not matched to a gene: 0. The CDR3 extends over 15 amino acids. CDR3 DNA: TGTGCCAGCAGCTTAACTAGCGGGAGGACAGATACGCAGTATTTT. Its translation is CASSLTSGRTDTQYF. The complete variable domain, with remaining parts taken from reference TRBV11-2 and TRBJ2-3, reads EAGVAQSPRYKIIEKRQSVAFWCNPISGHATLYWYQQILGQGPKLLIQFQNNGVVDDSQLPKDRFSAERLKGVDSTLKIQPAKLEDSAVYLCASSLTSGRTDTQYFGPGTRLTVL.

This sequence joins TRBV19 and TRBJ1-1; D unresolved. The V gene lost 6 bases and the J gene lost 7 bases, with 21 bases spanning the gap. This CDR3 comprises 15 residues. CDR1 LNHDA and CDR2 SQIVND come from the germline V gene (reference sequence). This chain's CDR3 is CASRKARVGRFEAFF. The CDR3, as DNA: TGTGCCAGTAGGAAAGCTAGGGTGGGAAGGTTTGAAGCTTTCTTT.

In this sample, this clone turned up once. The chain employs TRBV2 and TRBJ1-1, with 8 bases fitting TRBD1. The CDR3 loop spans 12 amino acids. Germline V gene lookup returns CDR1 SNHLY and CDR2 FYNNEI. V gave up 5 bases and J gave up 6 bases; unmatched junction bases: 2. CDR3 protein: CASSRDRSEAFF. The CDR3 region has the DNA TGTGCCAGCAGTCGGGACAGGTCTGAAGCTTTCTTT. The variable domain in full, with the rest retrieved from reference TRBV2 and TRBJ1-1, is EPEVTQTPSHQVTQMGQEVILRCVPISNHLYFYWYRQILGQKVEFLVSFYNNEISEKSEIFDDQFSVERPDGSNFTLKIRSTKLEDSAMYFCASSRDRSEAFFGQGTRLTVV.

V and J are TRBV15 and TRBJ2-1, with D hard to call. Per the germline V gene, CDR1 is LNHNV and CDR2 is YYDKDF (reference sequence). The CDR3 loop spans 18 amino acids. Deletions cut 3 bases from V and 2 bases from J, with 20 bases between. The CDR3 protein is CATSSPLGGRAAYNEQFF. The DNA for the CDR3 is TGTGCCACCAGCAGCCCCTTGGGTGGTCGGGCCGCCTACAATGAGCAGTTCTTC.

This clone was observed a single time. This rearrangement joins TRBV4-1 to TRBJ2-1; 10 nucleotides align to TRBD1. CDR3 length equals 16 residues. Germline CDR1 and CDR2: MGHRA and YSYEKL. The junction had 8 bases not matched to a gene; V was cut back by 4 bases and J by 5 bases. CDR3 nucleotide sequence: TGCGCCAGCAGCCTAACTTCCGGGACAGGGGACAATGAGCAGTTCTTC. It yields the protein CASSLTSGTGDNEQFF.